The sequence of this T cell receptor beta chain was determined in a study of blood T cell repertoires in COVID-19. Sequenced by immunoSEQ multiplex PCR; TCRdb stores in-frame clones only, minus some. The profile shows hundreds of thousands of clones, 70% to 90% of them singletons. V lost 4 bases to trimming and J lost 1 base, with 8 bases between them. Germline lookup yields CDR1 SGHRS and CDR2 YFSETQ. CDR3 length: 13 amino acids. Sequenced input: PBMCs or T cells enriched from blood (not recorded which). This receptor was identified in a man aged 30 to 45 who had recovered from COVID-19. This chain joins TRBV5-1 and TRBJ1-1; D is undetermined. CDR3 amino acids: CASSPNTNTEAFF. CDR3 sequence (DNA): TGCGCCAGCAGCCCTAATACGAACACTGAAGCTTTCTTT.